This TCR beta chain was recovered during a study of memory CD4+ T cells and cytomegalovirus serostatus. Findings of the study overall: Median bootstrapped AUC for CMV status was around 0.95 originally, approximately 0.9 US-trained. The CMV-associated TCR signature appears largely within the CD4+ memory repertoire.

Single viable CD3+CD4+CD8-CD45RO+ cells were sorted as the memory CD4+ T cells. Donors' CMV status reflects serum IgG against pp150, pp28, p38, p52. This clone has more than one count but fewer than ten. What it binds is unknown. Original handling: After removing out-of-frame reads, around 2 million distinct TCRbeta sequences remained. Produced via immunoSEQ multiplex PCR; TCRdb's table is partial and in-frame only. V, J and clone size are taken as reported in that table, and D and trimming were inferred from the DNA itself. The sample has just over 40,000 clones, 70% to 80% seen once; the top ten hold 0.79%. The sequencing sample was made of memory CD4+ T cells from blood. This TCR derives from an adult in good health and CMV-seronegative.

Written as DNA, the CDR3 is TGTGCCATCAGTGGTACTTTGGGTATTGGCTACACCTTC. Translated: CAISGTLGIGYTF. The V call is TRBV10-3, the J call TRBJ1-2; the D is unclear. This CDR3 has 13 residues. In germline, CDR1 is ENHRY, CDR2 SYGVKD. V was pared by 4 bases and J by 7 bases, with 13 bases between.